This TCR beta chain derives from a study of T cell responses to AZD1222 COVID-19 vaccine. Findings and caveats of the study: Clonal diversity may have been underestimated, and the donors were mostly white British, with more females than males. Receipt of two AZD1222 doses was followed by a rise in Spike-specific TCR breadth and depth.

Worth noting for this clone: What it recognizes is unknown.

Trimming removed 5 bases at V and 7 bases at J, with 9 bases between. Germline V CDR1 and CDR2: SSHAT, FNYEAQ (reference sequence). The CDR3 is 13 amino acids. Data came from immunoSEQ multiplex PCR; TCRdb stores just in-frame clones and leaves some out. The sample contains 180,000 or so clones, about nine tenths of which appear only once. The starting material was peripheral blood, obtained 28 days after the second AZD1222 dose. The chain carries TRBV7-7 and TRBJ1-6; D remains unclear. This TCR came from an adult who received the AZD1222 COVID-19 vaccine. In DNA form, the CDR3 reads TGTGCCAGCAGCGCCGGGGAGAATTCACCCCTCCACTTT. It codes for CASSAGENSPLHF.